Shown below are 24 T cell receptor beta chains from a single sample sequenced in a study of T cells expressing NK-cell markers. Reanalyzing the 5' RACE reads, TCRdb keeps one entry per CDR3 protein, without DNA. The listing contains 160,000 or so distinct CDR3 sequences. Sequences were obtained from blood T cells: a sorted CD56 or NKG2C T cell subset, CD4+ or CD8+ T cells, or bulk PBMC T cells (not recorded which). The receptors originated from a woman between 18 and 70 years old in good health.

This sequence joins TRBV20-1 and TRBJ2-3; the D gene TCRdb calls, TRBD2, cannot be checked with no DNA. Germline V CDR1 and CDR2: DFQATT, SNEGSKA (reference sequence). The CDR3 extends over 13 amino acids. The CDR3 is CSLIGGAVDTQYF.

This sequence joins TRBV20-1 and TRBJ2-5; the TCRdb call, TRBD2, lacks DNA for checking. CDR3 length: 14 residues. Germline V CDR1 and CDR2: DFQATT, SNEGSKA (reference sequence). CDR3 protein: CSAAVAGVASAQYF.

The genes are TRBV7-9 and TRBJ2-7; TCRdb indicates TRBD1, and absent DNA this call remains unverified. This CDR3 is 15 amino acids long. Germline values: CDR1 SEHNR, CDR2 FQNEAQ (reference sequence). CDR3 sequence reads: CASSFMDRLSYEQYF.

CDR3 in amino acids: CASSRGALMEKLFF. This chain uses TRBV7-9 with TRBJ1-4. There are 14 residues in the CDR3. In germline, CDR1 is SEHNR, CDR2 FQNEAQ (reference sequence). Variable domain in full (rest from reference TRBV7-9 and TRBJ1-4): DTGVSQNPRHKITKRGQNVTFRCDPISEHNRLYWYRQTLGQGPEFLTYFQNEAQLEKSRLLSDRFSAERPKGSFSTLEIQRTEQGDSAMYLCASSRGALMEKLFFGSGTQLSVL.

The V gene is TRBV10-3, the J gene TRBJ1-1; the TCRdb call, TRBD1, lacks DNA for checking. This CDR3 is 14 amino acids long. Germline V lookup: CDR1 ENHRY, CDR2 SYGVKD. The CDR3 reads CAINGGGAYTEAFF.

This chain connects TRBV5-1 to TRBJ2-1. Per the germline V gene, CDR1 is SGHRS and CDR2 is YFSETQ. This CDR3 contains 13 residues. This CDR3 reads CASSLGSNNEQFF.

This chain links TRBV7-3 with TRBJ2-5; TCRdb designates TRBD2, a call that cannot be tested without DNA. The CDR3 totals 16 residues. Germline CDR1 and CDR2: SGHTA and FQGTGA. The chain's CDR3 is CASSRTGTSIQETQYF.

V gene TRBV11-2 combines with J gene TRBJ2-1; TCRdb proposes TRBD1, but this gene call is untestable without DNA. Germline loops: CDR1 SGHAT, CDR2 FQNNGV. The CDR3 has 19 residues. The CDR3 is CASSFRYPAGGSSYNEQFF.

The chain employs TRBV7-2 and TRBJ2-1; the D call from TCRdb, TRBD2, cannot be confirmed without DNA. Germline V gene lookup returns CDR1 SGHTA and CDR2 FQGNSA. The CDR3 has 16 residues. CDR3 in amino acids: CASSLRPSGFYNEQFF.

The chain recombines TRBV28 with TRBJ2-1; lacking DNA, the TRBD2 call made by TCRdb goes unchecked. CDR1 is MDHEN, CDR2 SYDVKM, per germline. The CDR3 runs 17 residues. This CDR3 reads CASSSFGTSGKYNEQFF.

The chain couples TRBV12-3 or TRBV12-4 to TRBJ2-1; TCRdb calls TRBD2, which cannot be checked without DNA. This CDR3 region has 14 residues. The CDR3: CASPSGRASNEQFF.

V is TRBV7-6 and J is TRBJ2-7. This CDR3 comprises 13 residues. CDR1 and CDR2 (germline): SGHVS, FNYEAQ. The CDR3 region is CASSAGVGYEQYF.

The chain links TRBV7-7 to TRBJ2-3; lacking DNA, the TRBD1 call made by TCRdb goes unchecked. Germline V lookup: CDR1 SSHAT, CDR2 FNYEAQ (reference sequence). The CDR3 has 14 residues. CDR3 in amino acids: CASSASGGRDTQYF.

The chain couples TRBV9 to TRBJ2-3; TCRdb outputs TRBD1, but without DNA this stays unchecked. Germline loops: CDR1 SGDLS, CDR2 YYNGEE. CDR3 length equals 19 residues. The CDR3 spells CASSVGLGHAGQASDTQYF.

The chain combines TRBV20-1 with TRBJ2-3. Germline CDR1 and CDR2: DFQATT and SNEGSKA (reference sequence). The CDR3 consists of 15 residues. The CDR3 spells CSARVQARITDTQYF.

The V call is TRBV18, the J call TRBJ2-7; TCRdb lists TRBD2, though no DNA is available to test this call. The CDR3 has 15 residues. Germline CDR1 reads KGHSH; CDR2 reads LQKENI. The CDR3: CASSPRGTLGYEQYF.

The chain is built from TRBV5-1 and TRBJ2-5; TCRdb picks TRBD2, but there is no DNA to check that call. The CDR3 contains 15 residues. Germline CDR1 is SGHRS and CDR2 is YFSETQ. This CDR3 reads CASRGSGRPEETQYF.

V and J are TRBV6-5 and TRBJ1-2; TCRdb outputs TRBD1, but without DNA this stays unchecked. The CDR3 is made up of 12 amino acids. Germline lookup yields CDR1 MNHEY and CDR2 SVGAGI. The CDR3 protein is CASTRTGASYTF.

V gene TRBV5-1 combines with J gene TRBJ2-3. CDR1 and CDR2 from the germline V gene are SGHRS and YFSETQ. This CDR3 is 15 amino acids long. The CDR3 protein is CASSLETPHRDTQYF.

The V gene is TRBV5-1, the J gene TRBJ2-1; TCRdb's D call, TRBD1, is unchecked because there is no DNA. CDR1 SGHRS and CDR2 YFSETQ come from the germline V gene. The CDR3 spans 15 residues. This chain's CDR3 is CASSSGQFSYNEQFF. Complete variable domain (other parts from reference TRBV5-1 and TRBJ2-1): KAGVTQTPRYLIKTRGQQVTLSCSPISGHRSVSWYQQTPGQGLQFLFEYFSETQRNKGNFPGRFSGRQFSNSRSEMNVSTLELGDSALYLCASSSGQFSYNEQFFGPGTRLTVL.

The V call is TRBV7-9, the J call TRBJ1-2; TCRdb proposes TRBD1, but this gene call is untestable without DNA. This CDR3 comprises 15 residues. The germline CDR1 and CDR2 sequences are SEHNR and FQNEAQ (reference sequence). The CDR3 sequence is CASSPADRANYGYTF. Drawing the rest from reference TRBV7-9 and TRBJ1-2, the complete variable domain is DTGVSQNPRHKITKRGQNVTFRCDPISEHNRLYWYRQTLGQGPEFLTYFQNEAQLEKSRLLSDRFSAERPKGSFSTLEIQRTEQGDSAMYLCASSPADRANYGYTFGSGTRLTVV.

CDR3 sequence reads: CASSQDRLDLPRRANEKLFF. This chain uses TRBV3-1 with TRBJ1-4. The CDR3 is made up of 20 amino acids. Per the germline V gene, CDR1 is LGHDT and CDR2 is YNNKEL (reference sequence).

This chain joins TRBV12-3 or TRBV12-4 and TRBJ2-1; absent DNA, TCRdb's TRBD2 call cannot be checked. The CDR3 totals 17 residues. The CDR3 sequence is CASSLASGRSSYNEQFF.

The chain recombines TRBV5-1 with TRBJ2-1; TCRdb outputs TRBD2, but without DNA this stays unchecked. This CDR3 region has 15 residues. Germline V gene lookup returns CDR1 SGHRS and CDR2 YFSETQ. This CDR3 reads CASTLQSGGFNEQFF.